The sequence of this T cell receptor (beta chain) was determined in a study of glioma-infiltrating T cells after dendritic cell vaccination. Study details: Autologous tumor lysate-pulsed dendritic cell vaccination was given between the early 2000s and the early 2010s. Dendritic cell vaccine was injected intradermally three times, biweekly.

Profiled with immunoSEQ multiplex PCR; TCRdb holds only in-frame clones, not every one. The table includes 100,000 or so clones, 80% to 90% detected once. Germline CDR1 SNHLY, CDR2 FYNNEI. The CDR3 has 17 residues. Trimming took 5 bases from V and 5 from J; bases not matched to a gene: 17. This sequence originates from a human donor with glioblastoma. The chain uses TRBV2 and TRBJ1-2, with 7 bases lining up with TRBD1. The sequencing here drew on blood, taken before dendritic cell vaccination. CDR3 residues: CASSTDRRQGRAYGYTF. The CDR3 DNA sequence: TGTGCCAGCAGTACCGACCGACGACAGGGAAGAGCTTATGGCTACACCTTC.